Below, one T cell receptor (beta chain) is given with its context. The data derive from a study of blood T cell repertoires in COVID-19. Study overall: Sites across the United States, Italy and Spain contributed samples from acute and convalescent COVID-19. T cells, B-cell-depleted T cells, or PBMCs supplied cDNA or gDNA.

Seattle patient enrollment occurred during active infection, with longitudinal follow-up thereafter. The CDR3 is made up of 14 amino acids. V lost 9 bases and J lost 1; bases outside the gene matches: 3. Germline CDR1 and CDR2: LNHDA and SQIVND (reference sequence). Under the authors' procedure: The authors estimated nucleated cell counts from reference gene primer amplification. Method: immunoSEQ multiplex PCR; TCRdb's copy keeps in-frame clones and lacks some. The DNA was the basis for D and trimming; V, J and clone size are from that table. In the table there are 270,000 or so clones, around 92% of which are singletons.

This clonotype was sampled from a woman in her thirties with COVID-19, enrolled during active disease. Sequencing input: peripheral blood. V gene TRBV19 combines with J gene TRBJ2-6, with 7 bases aligning to TRBD1. DNA for the CDR3: TGTGCCAGCTTACAGGGGTCTGGGGCCAACGTCCTGACTTTC. Protein: CASLQGSGANVLTF.